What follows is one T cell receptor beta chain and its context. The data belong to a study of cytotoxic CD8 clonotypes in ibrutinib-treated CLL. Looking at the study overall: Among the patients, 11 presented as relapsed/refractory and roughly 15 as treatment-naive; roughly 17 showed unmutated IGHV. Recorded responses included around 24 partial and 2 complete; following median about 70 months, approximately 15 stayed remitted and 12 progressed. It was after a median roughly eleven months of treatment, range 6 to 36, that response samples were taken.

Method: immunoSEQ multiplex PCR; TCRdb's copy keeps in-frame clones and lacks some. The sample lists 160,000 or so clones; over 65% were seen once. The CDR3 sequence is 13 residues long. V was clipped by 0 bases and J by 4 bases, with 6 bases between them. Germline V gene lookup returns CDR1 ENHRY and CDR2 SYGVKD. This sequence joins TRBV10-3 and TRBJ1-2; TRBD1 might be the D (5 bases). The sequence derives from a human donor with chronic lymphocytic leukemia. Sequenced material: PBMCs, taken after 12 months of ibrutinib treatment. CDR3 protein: CAISESDSYGYTF. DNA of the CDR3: TGTGCCATCAGTGAGTCTGACAGCTATGGCTACACCTTC.